This T cell receptor (beta chain) was sequenced during a study of a mutant IDH1 vaccine in newly diagnosed glioma. Study context: The sex distribution of treated patients was about 60% male and roughly 40% female, with a mean age of roughly 40 years. Standard pretreatment was either radiotherapy, temozolomide, or, for most, radiochemotherapy with temozolomide. Overall study results and limits: There were vaccine-induced immune responses in approximately 95% of the patients.

As to time point: baseline, week 1 (first vaccination visit). Sample treatment: pre-vaccination baseline after standard-of-care therapy. The donors' diagnosis was new WHO grade 3 or 4 astrocytoma that was IDH1-mutant and ATRX-lost. The method was immunoSEQ multiplex PCR; TCRdb's version includes in-frame clones alone and lacks a portion of them. Here the sample spans around 33,000 clones, about nine tenths being singletons. Comment on this clone: No antigen is known for it.

From germline, CDR1 is MNHEY and CDR2 SVGAGI. The CDR3 is made up of 14 amino acids. The ends were cut back, 6 bases at V and 6 bases at J, with 15 bases in the middle. The origin of this receptor is a woman in her thirties or forties with glioma. V and J are TRBV6-5 and TRBJ1-5, with D tentatively TRBD1 (5 bases). This material consisted of PBMCs, taken from a glioma patient treated with radiotherapy, temozolomide or both. CDR3: CASRRQGGSQPQHF. In DNA, the CDR3 is TGTGCCAGCAGACGCCAGGGAGGGAGTCAGCCCCAGCATTTT.